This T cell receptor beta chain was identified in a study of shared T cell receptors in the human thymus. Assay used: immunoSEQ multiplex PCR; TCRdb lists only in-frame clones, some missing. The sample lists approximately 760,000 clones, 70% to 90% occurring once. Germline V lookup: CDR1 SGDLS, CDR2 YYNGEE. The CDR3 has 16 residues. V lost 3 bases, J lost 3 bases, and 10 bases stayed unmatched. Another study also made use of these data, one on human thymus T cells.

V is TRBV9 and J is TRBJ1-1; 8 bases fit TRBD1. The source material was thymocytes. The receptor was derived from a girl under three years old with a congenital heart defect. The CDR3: CASSAPDRGPDTEAFF. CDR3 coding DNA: TGTGCCAGCAGCGCACCCGACAGGGGACCGGACACTGAAGCTTTCTTT.